The 24 T cell receptor beta chains in this list originate from one sample, sequenced in a study of beta chain features in type 1 diabetes. As every portion of the isolated RNA was reverse transcribed, the sequencing read expressed TCRB transcripts. Profiling relied on immunoSEQ multiplex PCR, and the TCRdb table lists in-frame clones only, not all of them. Among more than 120,000 clones, more than 9% were seen once, and the ten largest hold about 1.3%. Sequencing used naive CD4+ T cells from blood. These receptors originate from a man aged 18 to 30 in good health.

This chain joins TRBV7-2 and TRBJ2-4, with D possibly being TRBD1 (6 bases). Trimming took 2 bases from V and 6 from J, leaving 20 bases between them. CDR1 and CDR2 from the germline V gene are SGHTA and FQGNSA. The CDR3 runs 17 residues. The CDR3 coding sequence is TGTGCCAGCAGCTTACTCCGGGACACTCAAGTGGGAAACATTCAGTACTTC. It specifies CASSLLRDTQVGNIQYF.

This clone was counted a few times. The chain links TRBV5-1 to TRBJ1-2; D uncertain. V lost 0 bases and J lost 3, with 6 bases in between. There are 13 residues in the CDR3. The germline V gene encodes CDR1 SGHRS and CDR2 YFSETQ. CDR3 nucleotide sequence: TGCGCCAGCAGCTTGGTGCAGGACTATGGCTACACCTTC. Amino acid sequence: CASSLVQDYGYTF.

The V call is TRBV29-1, the J call TRBJ2-3; 7 bases agree with TRBD2. After removal of 6 bases from V and 4 bases from J, the junction contained 13 bases not matched to a gene. Germline assignment: CDR1 SQVTM and CDR2 ANQGSEA. CDR3 length equals 15 residues. DNA of the CDR3: TGCAGCGTAGCTAAACTAGCGTGGAACGCAGATACGCAGTATTTT. Its translation is CSVAKLAWNADTQYF.

This clone appeared a few times. The chain employs TRBV7-2 and TRBJ2-5; possible D gene TRBD1, 5 bases. The germline V and J ends were trimmed by 2 bases and 1 base, with 8 bases remaining between them. In germline, CDR1 is SGHTA, CDR2 FQGNSA. CDR3 length: 14 residues. For the CDR3, the DNA is TGTGCCAGCAGCTTAAGACAGACCCAAGAGACCCAGTACTTC. This translates into CASSLRQTQETQYF.

This clone was counted between two and nine times. The gene calls are TRBV7-9 and TRBJ2-5, with D possibly matching TRBD1 (5 bases). Per the germline V gene, CDR1 is SEHNR and CDR2 is FQNEAQ (reference sequence). V was cut by 4 bases and J by 3 bases, with 15 bases left in between. This CDR3 contains 15 residues. The CDR3 here is CASSSKNAREETQYF. The CDR3 coding sequence is TGTGCCAGCAGCTCAAAGAATGCCAGGGAAGAGACCCAGTACTTC.

This clone was seen more than once but under ten times. The chain uses TRBV9 and TRBJ2-1, with 8 bases fitting TRBD2. The germline gives CDR1 SGDLS, CDR2 YYNGEE. V lost 0 bases to trimming and J lost 3 bases; unmatched junction nucleotides: 2. The length of the CDR3 is 15 residues. DNA for the CDR3: TGTGCCAGCAGCGTAGGAACTAGCGGCTACAATGAGCAGTTCTTC. The encoded protein is CASSVGTSGYNEQFF.

This clone was detected ten times or more. CDR3 loop: CASSFRDTGELFF. The CDR3 bases are TGTGCCAGCAGCTTCAGGGACACCGGGGAGCTGTTTTTT. This chain connects TRBV7-9 to TRBJ2-2, with D perhaps TRBD1 (5 bases). The V end was cut by 3 bases, the J end by 3 bases, with 5 bases between. Germline CDR1 and CDR2: SEHNR and FQNEAQ (reference sequence). This CDR3 comprises 13 residues.

Concerning this clone itself: A much larger clone lies one base from this, so it may be a read error. The CDR3 coding sequence is TGTGCCAGCAGCCCCGGGACAGGGCCCAACGAGCAGTACTTC. As protein: CASSPGTGPNEQYF. This chain links TRBV11-3 with TRBJ2-7; 9 bases are shared with TRBD1. Germline-derived CDR1 and CDR2 are SGHNT and YENEEA. Trimming took 5 bases from V and 5 from J; bases not matched to a gene: 7. The CDR3 totals 14 residues.

This clone occurred many times. The gene calls are TRBV19 and TRBJ1-5; 8 nucleotides agree with TRBD1. The CDR3 contains 12 residues. Germline values: CDR1 LNHDA, CDR2 SQIVND (reference sequence). After removal of 11 bases from V and 5 bases from J, the junction contained 5 bases not matched to a gene. CDR3 bases: TGTGCCGTCAAGACAGGGGATCAGCCCCAGCATTTT. Translated: CAVKTGDQPQHF.

The table lists this clone with a few counts. The rearrangement joins TRBV5-6 to TRBJ2-1; 13 bases match TRBD2. CDR1 and CDR2 from the germline V gene are SGHDT and YYEEEE. Trimming at V came to 4 bases and at J to 7 bases, leaving 2 bases not matched to a gene. The CDR3 covers 14 residues. The CDR3 DNA follows: TGTGCCAGCAGCCCGACTAGCGGGGGGAATGAGCAGTTCTTC. This sequence encodes CASSPTSGGNEQFF.

This clone was seen a handful of times. CDR3 residues: CASSRSTNTGELFF. DNA for the CDR3: TGTGCCAGCTCCCGGTCTACGAACACCGGGGAGCTGTTTTTT. The chain joins TRBV28 to TRBJ2-2; D is ambiguous. V was cut by 8 bases and J by 0 bases, with 10 bases left in between. This CDR3 has 14 residues. Germline CDR1 MDHEN, CDR2 SYDVKM.

The V gene is TRBV18, the J gene TRBJ2-7; TRBD1 aligns across 7 bases. CDR3 length equals 16 residues. Germline V gene data show CDR1 as KGHSH and CDR2 as LQKENI. J was trimmed by 0 bases and V by 0 bases; bases with no gene match: 5. The CDR3 sequence is CASSPPSGQRSYEQYF. The DNA of the CDR3 is TGTGCCAGCTCACCACCGTCGGGACAGCGCTCCTACGAGCAGTACTTC.

As DNA, the CDR3 is TGTGCCAGCAGCGGGACCGGGACAAGCACAGATACGCAGTATTTT. It codes for CASSGTGTSTDTQYF. This chain connects TRBV7-2 to TRBJ2-3, with TRBD1 as a possible D gene (6 bases). CDR1 and CDR2 from the germline V gene are SGHTA and FQGNSA. Trimming removed 5 bases at V and 0 bases at J, with 12 bases between. The CDR3 spans 15 residues.

The genes are TRBV20-1 and TRBJ1-1; D not certain. The germline gives CDR1 DFQATT, CDR2 SNEGSKA (reference sequence). V lost 8 bases and J lost 7, with 11 bases in between. This CDR3 is built from 10 residues. In nucleotides, the CDR3 is TGCAGTCCGCCGGAGCATGAAGCTTTCTTT. Translating gives CSPPEHEAFF.

This chain joins TRBV2 and TRBJ2-7; possible D gene TRBD2, 6 bases. The CDR3 consists of 14 residues. Germline V gene lookup returns CDR1 SNHLY and CDR2 FYNNEI. The V end lost 7 bases, the J end lost 0 bases, and 13 bases lay between the germline ends. CDR3 sequence reads: CASKTGTHSYEQYF. CDR3 DNA: TGTGCCAGCAAAACCGGGACTCACTCCTACGAGCAGTACTTC. The variable domain in full, with the rest retrieved from reference TRBV2 and TRBJ2-7, is EPEVTQTPSHQVTQMGQEVILRCVPISNHLYFYWYRQILGQKVEFLVSFYNNEISEKSEIFDDQFSVERPDGSNFTLKIRSTKLEDSAMYFCASKTGTHSYEQYFGPGTRLTVT.

This chain joins TRBV9 and TRBJ1-2; 8 bases agree with TRBD1. This CDR3 spans 15 amino acids. Per germline, CDR1 SGDLS and CDR2 YYNGEE. The ends lost 4 bases at V and 0 bases at J; junction bases unmatched: 5. The CDR3 sequence: CASSYGQGTNYGYTF. The DNA of the CDR3 is TGTGCCAGCAGCTACGGACAGGGAACTAACTATGGCTACACCTTC.

The rearrangement uses TRBV19 and TRBJ2-1, with 7 nucleotides matching TRBD2. Germline trimming cut 6 bases from V and 0 bases from J; bases unmatched to any gene: 8. Germline lookup yields CDR1 LNHDA and CDR2 SQIVND (reference sequence). The CDR3 runs 16 residues. The CDR3 sequence is CASRGSGARSYNEQFF. The CDR3, as DNA: TGTGCCAGTAGGGGCAGCGGGGCTCGCTCCTACAATGAGCAGTTCTTC.

This clone was observed a few times. The chain has TRBV6-1 and TRBJ2-3; 8 positions match TRBD1. V lost 11 bases, J lost 1 base, and 8 bases stayed unmatched. Per germline, CDR1 MNHNS and CDR2 SASEGT. The CDR3 has 14 amino acids. CDR3 region: CAGSRQGRTDTQYF. DNA of the CDR3: TGTGCCGGCTCCAGACAGGGGCGCACAGATACGCAGTATTTT.

V and J are TRBV19 and TRBJ2-7; D call uncertain. Deletions cut 4 bases from V and 0 bases from J, with 10 bases between. Germline CDR1 LNHDA, CDR2 SQIVND (reference sequence). This CDR3 spans 14 amino acids. Written as DNA, the CDR3 is TGTGCCAGTAGTACCGGAGTTTACTCCTACGAGCAGTACTTC. Translating it yields CASSTGVYSYEQYF.

This clone was observed a few times. J is TRBJ2-2 and V is TRBV2, with D perhaps TRBD1 (6 bases). V lost 3 bases, J lost 2 bases, and 10 bases lay in between. Looked up from germline, CDR1 is SNHLY and CDR2 is FYNNEI. The CDR3 length is 15 residues. CDR3 sequence (DNA): TGTGCCAGCAGTGAGAACAGGGAAAACACCGGGGAGCTGTTTTTT. Protein sequence: CASSENRENTGELFF.

This clone appeared a few times. The chain employs TRBV25-1 and TRBJ2-2, with D possibly TRBD2 on 5 matching bases. V dropped 5 bases and J dropped 2 bases, with 12 bases sitting between them. Germline V gene lookup returns CDR1 MGHDK and CDR2 SYGVNS. The CDR3 contains 15 residues. CDR3 bases: TGTGCCAGCAGTTTTCACGGGATTAACACCGGGGAGCTGTTTTTT. Translating gives CASSFHGINTGELFF.

This sequence joins TRBV6-5 and TRBJ1-4, with D maybe TRBD1 (6 bases). The V end was cut by 6 bases, the J end by 0 bases, with 11 bases between. CDR3 length equals 15 residues. CDR1 and CDR2 (germline): MNHEY, SVGAGI. The CDR3 here is CASRNRAATNEKLFF. The CDR3 DNA follows: TGTGCCAGCAGAAACAGGGCGGCAACTAATGAAAAACTGTTTTTT.

This clone was found a few times. This chain links TRBV29-1 with TRBJ1-2; D is unresolved. V lost 7 bases and J 1 base, leaving 13 bases between the germline ends. Germline V lookup: CDR1 SQVTM, CDR2 ANQGSEA. This CDR3 comprises 13 residues. CDR3 bases: TGCAGCGAATACTCTACAGATAACTATGGCTACACCTTC. Translation: CSEYSTDNYGYTF.

The sample holds a few counts of this clone. The J gene is TRBJ2-3, the V gene TRBV7-2, with D tentatively TRBD1 (5 bases). The ends were cut back, 2 bases at V and 3 bases at J, with 6 bases in the middle. This CDR3 contains 13 residues. Germline assignment: CDR1 SGHTA and CDR2 FQGNSA. CDR3 protein: CASSLQGTDTQYF. The CDR3 DNA sequence: TGTGCCAGCAGCTTACAGGGAACAGATACGCAGTATTTT.